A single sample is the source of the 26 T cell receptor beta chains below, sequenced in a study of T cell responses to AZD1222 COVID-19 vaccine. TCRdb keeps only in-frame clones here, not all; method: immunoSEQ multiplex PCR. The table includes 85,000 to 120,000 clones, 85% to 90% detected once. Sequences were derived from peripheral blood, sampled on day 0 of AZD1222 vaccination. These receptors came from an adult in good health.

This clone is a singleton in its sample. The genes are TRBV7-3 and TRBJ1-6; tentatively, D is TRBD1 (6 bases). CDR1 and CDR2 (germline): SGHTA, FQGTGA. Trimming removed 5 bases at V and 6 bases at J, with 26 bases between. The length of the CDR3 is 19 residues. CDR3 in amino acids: CASSNALDRPGHSNSPLHF. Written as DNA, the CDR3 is TGTGCCAGCAGCAATGCACTCGACCGGCCGGGACATAGTAATTCACCCCTCCACTTT.

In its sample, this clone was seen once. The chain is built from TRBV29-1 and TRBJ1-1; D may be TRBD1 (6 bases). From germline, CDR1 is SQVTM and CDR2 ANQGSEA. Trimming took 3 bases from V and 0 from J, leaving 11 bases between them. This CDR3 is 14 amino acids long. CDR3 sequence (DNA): TGCAGCGTTGACAGGGGAGGGATGAACACTGAAGCTTTCTTT. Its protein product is CSVDRGGMNTEAFF.

The CDR3 sequence is CSVRREGTDTQYF. In nucleotides, the CDR3 is TGCAGCGTGCGTAGGGAGGGGACAGATACGCAGTATTTT. The rearrangement uses TRBV29-1 and TRBJ2-3; 7 bases align to TRBD2. Germline CDR1 reads SQVTM; CDR2 reads ANQGSEA. The CDR3 length is 13 residues. V lost 6 bases and J lost 3; bases outside the gene matches: 6.

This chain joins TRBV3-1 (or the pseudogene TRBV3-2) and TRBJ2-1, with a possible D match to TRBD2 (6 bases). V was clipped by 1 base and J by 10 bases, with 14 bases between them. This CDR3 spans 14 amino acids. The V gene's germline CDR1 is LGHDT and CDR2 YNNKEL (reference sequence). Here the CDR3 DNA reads TGTGCCAGCAGCCAAGTTGGGGGACTCGTGGAGCAGTTCTTC. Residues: CASSQVGGLVEQFF.

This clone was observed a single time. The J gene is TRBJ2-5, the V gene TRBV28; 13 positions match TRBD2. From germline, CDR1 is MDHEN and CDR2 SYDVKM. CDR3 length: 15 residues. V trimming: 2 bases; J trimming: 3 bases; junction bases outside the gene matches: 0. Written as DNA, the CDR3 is TGTGCCAGCAGTTTAGGGACTAGCGGGAAAGAGACCCAGTACTTC. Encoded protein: CASSLGTSGKETQYF.

The CDR3 bases are TGTGCCAGCAGCCCCACGGGGGTAGATACGCAGTATTTT. Its translation is CASSPTGVDTQYF. This chain joins TRBV27 and TRBJ2-3, with D possibly being TRBD2 (6 bases). CDR1 and CDR2 (germline): MNHEY, SMNVEV (reference sequence). There are 13 residues in the CDR3. The ends were cut back, 6 bases at V and 5 bases at J, with 12 bases in the middle.

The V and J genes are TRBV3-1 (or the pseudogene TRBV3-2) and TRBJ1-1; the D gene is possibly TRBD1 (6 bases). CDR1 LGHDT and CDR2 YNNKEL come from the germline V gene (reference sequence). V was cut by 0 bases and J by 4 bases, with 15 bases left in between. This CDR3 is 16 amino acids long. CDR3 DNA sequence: TGTGCCAGCAGCCAAGATCATAGGGGGGTGGGCACTGAAGCTTTCTTT. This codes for CASSQDHRGVGTEAFF.

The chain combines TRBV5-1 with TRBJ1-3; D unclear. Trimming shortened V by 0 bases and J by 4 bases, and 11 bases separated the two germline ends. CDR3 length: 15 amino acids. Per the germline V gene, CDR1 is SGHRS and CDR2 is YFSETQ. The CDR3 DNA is TGCGCCAGCAGCTTGGCCACGGGCGGCGGAAACACCATATATTTT. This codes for CASSLATGGGNTIYF.

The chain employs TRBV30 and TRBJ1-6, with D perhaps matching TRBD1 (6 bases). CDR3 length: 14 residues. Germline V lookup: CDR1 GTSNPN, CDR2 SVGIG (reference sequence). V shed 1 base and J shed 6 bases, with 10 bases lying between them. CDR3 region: CAWSGGQGNSPLHF. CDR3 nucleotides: TGTGCCTGGAGTGGGGGGCAGGGTAATTCACCCCTCCACTTT.

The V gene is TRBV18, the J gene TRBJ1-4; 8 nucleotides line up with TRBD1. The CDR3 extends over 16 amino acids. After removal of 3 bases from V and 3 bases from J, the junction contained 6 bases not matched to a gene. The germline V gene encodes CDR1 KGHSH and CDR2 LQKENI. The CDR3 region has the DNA TGTGCCAGCTCACCTATCCGACAGGGGTCTAATGAAAAACTGTTTTTT. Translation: CASSPIRQGSNEKLFF.

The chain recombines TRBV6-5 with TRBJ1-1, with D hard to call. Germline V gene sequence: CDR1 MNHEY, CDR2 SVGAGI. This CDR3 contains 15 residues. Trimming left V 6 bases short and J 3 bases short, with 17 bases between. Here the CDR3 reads CASSPVNVPHTEAFF. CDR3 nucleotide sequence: TGTGCCAGCAGCCCCGTAAATGTACCCCACACTGAAGCTTTCTTT.

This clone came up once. The CDR3 spells CATYGGRERYEQYF. For the CDR3, the DNA is TGTGCCACCTACGGGGGCAGGGAAAGGTACGAGCAGTACTTC. This sequence joins TRBV27 and TRBJ2-7; D tentatively reads TRBD1 or TRBD2 (6 bases each). V lost 10 bases and J lost 4, with 20 bases in between. The germline V gene encodes CDR1 MNHEY and CDR2 SMNVEV (reference sequence). The CDR3 is 14 residues long.

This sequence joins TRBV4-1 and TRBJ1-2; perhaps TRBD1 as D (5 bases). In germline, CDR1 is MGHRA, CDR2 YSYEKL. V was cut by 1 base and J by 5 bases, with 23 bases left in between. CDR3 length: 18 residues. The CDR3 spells CASSQVEHGPPGLYGYTF. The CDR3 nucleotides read TGCGCCAGCAGCCAAGTGGAACACGGACCCCCGGGACTTTATGGCTACACCTTC.

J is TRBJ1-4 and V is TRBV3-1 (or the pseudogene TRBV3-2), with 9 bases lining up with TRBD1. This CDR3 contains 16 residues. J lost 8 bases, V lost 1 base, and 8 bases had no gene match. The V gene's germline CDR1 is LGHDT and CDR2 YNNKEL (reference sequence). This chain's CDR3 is CASSQVVGTGKEKLFF. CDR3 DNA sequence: TGTGCCAGCAGCCAAGTCGTGGGGACAGGGAAGGAAAAACTGTTTTTT.

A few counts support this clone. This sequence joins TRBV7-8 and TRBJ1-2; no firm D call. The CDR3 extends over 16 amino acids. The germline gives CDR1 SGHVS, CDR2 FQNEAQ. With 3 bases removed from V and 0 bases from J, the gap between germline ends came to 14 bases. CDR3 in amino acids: CASSLSGNLANYGYTF. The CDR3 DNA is TGTGCCAGCAGCTTGTCCGGGAACCTAGCTAACTATGGCTACACCTTC.

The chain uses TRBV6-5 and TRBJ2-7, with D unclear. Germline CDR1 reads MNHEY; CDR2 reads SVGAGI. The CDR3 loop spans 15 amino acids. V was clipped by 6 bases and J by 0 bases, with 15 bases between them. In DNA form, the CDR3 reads TGTGCCAGCAGGACGGCACGCGCTAGCTCCTACGAGCAGTACTTC. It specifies CASRTARASSYEQYF.

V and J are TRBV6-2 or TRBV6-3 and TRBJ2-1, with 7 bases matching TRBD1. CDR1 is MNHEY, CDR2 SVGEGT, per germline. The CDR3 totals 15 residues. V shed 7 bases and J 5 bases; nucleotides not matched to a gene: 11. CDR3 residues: CASTPTGIGDNEQFF. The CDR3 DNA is TGTGCCAGCACCCCGACAGGGATCGGGGACAATGAGCAGTTCTTC.

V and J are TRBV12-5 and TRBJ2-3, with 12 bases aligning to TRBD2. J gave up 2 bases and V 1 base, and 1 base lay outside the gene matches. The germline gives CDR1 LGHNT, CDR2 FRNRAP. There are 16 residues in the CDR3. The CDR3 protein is CASGLGTSGATDTQYF. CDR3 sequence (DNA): TGTGCTAGTGGTTTGGGGACTAGCGGGGCCACAGATACGCAGTATTTT.

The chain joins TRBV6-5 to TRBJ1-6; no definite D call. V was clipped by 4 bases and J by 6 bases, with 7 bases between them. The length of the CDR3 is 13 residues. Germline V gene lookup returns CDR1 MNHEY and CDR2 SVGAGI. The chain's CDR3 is CASSSWVNSPLHF. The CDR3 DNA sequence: TGTGCCAGCAGTTCGTGGGTTAATTCACCCCTCCACTTT.

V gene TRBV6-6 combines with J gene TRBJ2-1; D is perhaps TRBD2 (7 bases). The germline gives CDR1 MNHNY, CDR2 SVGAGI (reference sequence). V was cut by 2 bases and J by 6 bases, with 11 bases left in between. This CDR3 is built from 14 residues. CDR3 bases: TGTGCCAGCAGTTACAGGGGGGGCCTCAATGAGCAGTTCTTC. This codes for CASSYRGGLNEQFF.

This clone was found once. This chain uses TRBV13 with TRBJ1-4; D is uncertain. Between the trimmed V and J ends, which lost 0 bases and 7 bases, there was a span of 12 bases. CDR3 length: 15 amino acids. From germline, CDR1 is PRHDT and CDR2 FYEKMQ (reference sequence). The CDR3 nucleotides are TGTGCCAGCAGCTTAGGGCGAAGTGGGTTTGAAAAACTGTTTTTT. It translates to CASSLGRSGFEKLFF.

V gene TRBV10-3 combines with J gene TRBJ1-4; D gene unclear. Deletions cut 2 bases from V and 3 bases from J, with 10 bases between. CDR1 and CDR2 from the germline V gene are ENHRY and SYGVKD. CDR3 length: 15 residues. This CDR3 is CAISEPGAANEKLFF. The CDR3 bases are TGTGCCATCAGTGAGCCAGGTGCCGCTAATGAAAAACTGTTTTTT.

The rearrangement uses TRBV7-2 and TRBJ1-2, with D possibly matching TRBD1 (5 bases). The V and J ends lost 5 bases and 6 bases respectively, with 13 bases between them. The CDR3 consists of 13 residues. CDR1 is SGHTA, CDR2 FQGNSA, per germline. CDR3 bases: TGTGCCAGCAGCAGAGCCTCCAGGGATGGCTACACCTTC. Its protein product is CASSRASRDGYTF.

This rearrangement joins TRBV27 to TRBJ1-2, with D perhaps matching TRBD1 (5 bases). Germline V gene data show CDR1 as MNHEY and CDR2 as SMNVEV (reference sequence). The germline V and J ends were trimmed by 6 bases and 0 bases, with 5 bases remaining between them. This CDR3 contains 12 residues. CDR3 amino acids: CASRGPNYGYTF. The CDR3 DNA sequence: TGTGCCAGCAGGGGGCCTAACTATGGCTACACCTTC.

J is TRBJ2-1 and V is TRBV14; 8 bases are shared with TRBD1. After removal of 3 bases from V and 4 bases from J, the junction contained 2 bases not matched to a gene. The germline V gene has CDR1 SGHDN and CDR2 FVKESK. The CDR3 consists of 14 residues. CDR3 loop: CASSHRDRYNEQFF. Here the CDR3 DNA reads TGTGCCAGCAGCCACCGGGACAGGTACAATGAGCAGTTCTTC.

This CDR3 is CASSRGASPINEQFF. The CDR3 DNA sequence: TGTGCCAGCAGCCGCGGGGCTAGCCCAATCAATGAGCAGTTCTTC. The chain employs TRBV3-1 (or the pseudogene TRBV3-2) and TRBJ2-1, with a possible D match to TRBD2 (6 bases). Germline CDR1 LGHDT, CDR2 YNNKEL (reference sequence). V was pared by 4 bases and J by 6 bases, with 16 bases between. This CDR3 contains 15 residues.